Each of the 17 T cell receptor beta chains below was sequenced from the same sample in a study of blood T cell repertoires in COVID-19. The assay was immunoSEQ multiplex PCR, and TCRdb's table has in-frame clones only and misses some. Of about 60,000 clones in the sample, more than 65% were seen once. Source material: peripheral blood. These receptor sequences come from a woman between 65 and 79 years old with acute or convalescent COVID-19.

The chain carries TRBV7-3 and TRBJ2-2; D not resolved. The CDR3 loop spans 13 amino acids. Trimming pared 2 bases from V and 6 bases from J, leaving 7 bases between. Germline assignment: CDR1 SGHTA and CDR2 FQGTGA. The CDR3 nucleotides are TGTGCCAGCAGCTTACGGTTTCCCGGGGAGCTGTTTTTT. Protein sequence: CASSLRFPGELFF.

The CDR3 here is CASSFALAGEADTQYF. In DNA, the CDR3 is TGCGCCAGCAGCTTCGCCCTAGCGGGGGAAGCAGATACGCAGTATTTT. The genes are TRBV5-1 and TRBJ2-3, with 10 nucleotides matching TRBD2. Losses at the gene ends were 2 bases for V and 4 bases for J; bases not matched to a gene: 7. Germline V gene data show CDR1 as SGHRS and CDR2 as YFSETQ. This CDR3 contains 16 residues. The variable domain in full, completed from reference TRBV5-1 and TRBJ2-3, reads KAGVTQTPRYLIKTRGQQVTLSCSPISGHRSVSWYQQTPGQGLQFLFEYFSETQRNKGNFPGRFSGRQFSNSRSEMNVSTLELGDSALYLCASSFALAGEADTQYFGPGTRLTVL.

The rearrangement joins TRBV19 to TRBJ1-2; perhaps TRBD1 as D (5 bases). Looked up from germline, CDR1 is LNHDA and CDR2 is SQIVND (reference sequence). V was clipped by 6 bases and J by 4 bases, with 15 bases between them. There are 14 residues in the CDR3. CDR3 coding DNA: TGTGCCAGTAGACGTACCACAGGATCCTATGGCTACACCTTC. It translates to CASRRTTGSYGYTF.

CDR3 nucleotide sequence: TGTGCCTGGACCCATCCGGGGGGCGCCGACACTGAAGCTTTCTTT. It yields the protein CAWTHPGGADTEAFF. V is TRBV30 and J is TRBJ1-1; D is perhaps TRBD1 (6 bases). Germline lookup yields CDR1 GTSNPN and CDR2 SVGIG (reference sequence). Trimming cost V 4 bases and J 3 bases, with 18 bases left between them. This CDR3 comprises 15 residues.

This CDR3 reads CASSEVRGSESEQFF. The CDR3 coding sequence is TGTGCCAGCAGTGAAGTGAGGGGGTCGGAAAGTGAGCAGTTCTTC. The chain carries TRBV6-1 and TRBJ2-1, with D tentatively TRBD1 (6 bases). The CDR3 runs 15 residues. Germline CDR1 MNHNS, CDR2 SASEGT. V shed 1 base and J shed 9 bases, with 16 bases lying between them.

DNA of the CDR3: TGCGCCAGCACGCTAGCGGGGGGCCGCACAGATACGCAGTATTTT. Translating gives CASTLAGGRTDTQYF. This chain joins TRBV5-1 and TRBJ2-3; 11 bases map to TRBD2. This CDR3 has 15 residues. Germline V gives CDR1 SGHRS, CDR2 YFSETQ. The J segment lost 1 base and the V segment lost 6 bases, leaving 4 bases of the junction unmatched.

The J gene is TRBJ2-3, the V gene TRBV24-1; weak D call: TRBD2 (6 bases). The germline V gene has CDR1 KGHDR and CDR2 SFDVKD. This CDR3 is built from 16 residues. Trimming shortened V by 3 bases and J by 3 bases, and 15 bases separated the two germline ends. CDR3 in DNA: TGTGCCACCAGTGATCCCCACCAGGAGGGAACAGATACGCAGTATTTT. Amino acids: CATSDPHQEGTDTQYF.

The rearrangement joins TRBV7-2 to TRBJ2-7; D unresolved. CDR3 length: 13 residues. V was shortened by 2 bases and J by 1 base, with 6 bases between the two germline ends. Germline lookup yields CDR1 SGHTA and CDR2 FQGNSA. The CDR3 spells CASSLIISYEQYF. The DNA of the CDR3 is TGTGCCAGCAGCTTAATCATTTCCTACGAGCAGTACTTC.

This chain joins TRBV7-6 and TRBJ2-1; 13 nucleotides line up with TRBD2. Germline V gives CDR1 SGHVS, CDR2 FNYEAQ. Trimming cost V 1 base and J 4 bases; bases outside gene matches: 1. This CDR3 spans 16 amino acids. The CDR3 DNA sequence: TGTGCCAGCAGCTTAGAACTAGCGGGGGGGTACAATGAGCAGTTCTTC. This gives the protein CASSLELAGGYNEQFF.

To note about this clone: The sample holds other DNA sequences that translate to the same CDR3. This rearrangement joins TRBV15 to TRBJ1-2; possible D gene TRBD1, 5 bases. CDR3 length equals 15 residues. The germline V gene encodes CDR1 LNHNV and CDR2 YYDKDF (reference sequence). Trimming took off 0 bases at V and 4 bases at J, with 12 bases between the two ends. The CDR3 spells CATSRDSQGSYGYTF. CDR3 coding DNA: TGTGCCACCAGCAGAGATTCGCAGGGTTCCTATGGCTACACCTTC.

The table lists this clone with a few counts. The V call is TRBV5-1, the J call TRBJ2-1, with TRBD1 matching over 7 bases. The CDR3 covers 16 residues. Germline V CDR1 and CDR2: SGHRS, YFSETQ. V was pared by 0 bases and J by 0 bases, with 3 bases of the junction left unmatched. The CDR3 loop reads CASSLAYRGSYNEQFF. CDR3 nucleotides: TGCGCCAGCAGCTTGGCCTACAGGGGCTCCTACAATGAGCAGTTCTTC.

This clone was found a few times. V and J are TRBV30 and TRBJ2-3; D is unclear. CDR1 GTSNPN and CDR2 SVGIG come from the germline V gene (reference sequence). The CDR3 is 12 amino acids. Trimming shortened V by 2 bases and J by 4 bases, and 7 bases separated the two germline ends. The CDR3 region has the DNA TGTGCCTGGAGTCCCCAGTCAGATACGCAGTATTTT. Its translation is CAWSPQSDTQYF.

This clone was seen a few times. This chain joins TRBV2 and TRBJ1-4, with TRBD1 matching 7 bases. Looked up from germline, CDR1 is SNHLY and CDR2 is FYNNEI. Trimming took 5 bases from V and 6 from J; bases not matched to a gene: 9. There are 15 residues in the CDR3. The CDR3 coding sequence is TGTGCCAGCAGTCCCTCCGGGACAGAGCATGAAAAACTGTTTTTT. Its protein product is CASSPSGTEHEKLFF.

The chain joins TRBV11-3 to TRBJ2-1; tentatively, D is TRBD2 (5 bases). The V end was cut by 5 bases, the J end by 7 bases, with 12 bases between. The germline gives CDR1 SGHNT, CDR2 YENEEA. The length of the CDR3 is 13 residues. The CDR3 is CASSRVGLNEQFF. Written as DNA, the CDR3 is TGTGCCAGCAGCCGGGTCGGACTGAATGAGCAGTTCTTC.

This chain joins TRBV27 and TRBJ2-7; D may be TRBD1 (5 bases). This CDR3 is 16 amino acids long. The V end lost 6 bases, the J end lost 6 bases, and 24 bases lay between the germline ends. Germline V gives CDR1 MNHEY, CDR2 SMNVEV (reference sequence). The CDR3: CASRKNEARDRAEQYF. As DNA, the CDR3 is TGTGCCAGCAGAAAGAACGAGGCCAGGGATAGGGCCGAGCAGTACTTC.

This clone has a single count. V is TRBV9 and J is TRBJ2-1; a possible D gene is TRBD2 (7 bases). Germline V lookup: CDR1 SGDLS, CDR2 YYNGEE. V lost 4 bases to trimming and J lost 8 bases, with 19 bases between them. The CDR3 is 15 residues long. The CDR3 sequence: CASSSWGGLGDEQFF. In DNA, the CDR3 is TGTGCCAGCAGCTCCTGGGGGGGCCTCGGAGATGAGCAGTTCTTC.

The CDR3 loop is CASRTTGRNTEAFF. In DNA form, the CDR3 reads TGTGCCAGCAGGACCACAGGACGGAACACTGAAGCTTTCTTT. The chain is built from TRBV11-2 and TRBJ1-1; tentative D call: TRBD1 (5 bases). Deletions cut 6 bases from V and 1 base from J, with 12 bases between. From germline, CDR1 is SGHAT and CDR2 FQNNGV. This CDR3 is built from 14 residues.